This T cell receptor beta chain derives from a study of T cell changes during pregnancy in multiple sclerosis. Profiling relied on immunoSEQ multiplex PCR, and the TCRdb table lists in-frame clones only, not all of them. The sample includes around 38,000 clones, 91% of them seen just once. The CDR3 is made up of 18 amino acids. CDR1 and CDR2 (germline): SQVTM, ANQGSEA. V lost 2 bases and J 2 bases, leaving 22 bases between the germline ends. This clonotype was sampled from a female donor with multiple sclerosis, enrolled in a pregnancy study. The sequencing here drew on CD8+ T cells from peripheral blood mononuclear cells, taken in the second trimester of pregnancy. The chain carries TRBV29-1 and TRBJ2-1, with no clear D. CDR3 amino acids: CSVELFWPGDSTYNEQFF. CDR3 DNA sequence: TGCAGCGTTGAATTATTTTGGCCAGGCGATTCCACCTACAATGAGCAGTTCTTC.